These 5 T cell receptor beta chains share one sample of origin, sequenced in a study of blood T cell repertoires in COVID-19. The protocol was immunoSEQ multiplex PCR, while the TCRdb copy is restricted to in-frame clones and leaves out a portion. The sample has 150,000 to 200,000 clones; 80% to 90% are singletons. The sequencing sample was made of peripheral blood. These TCRs come from a woman between 40 and 50 years old with COVID-19, enrolled during active disease.

The chain uses TRBV21-1 and TRBJ2-1; TRBD2, the table's D call, lacks a check against the DNA. TRBV21-1 is a documented pseudogene. The CDR3 covers 16 residues. DNA for the CDR3: TGTGCCAGCAGCAAAGCCCTAGCGGGAGATAGCAATGAGCAGTTCTTC. Protein: CASSKALAGDSNEQFF.

This sequence joins TRBV18 and TRBJ1-6; a possible D gene is TRBD1 (5 bases). The length of the CDR3 is 14 residues. Germline CDR1 and CDR2: KGHSH and LQKENI. Trimming pared 6 bases from V and 5 bases from J, leaving 11 bases between. This CDR3 reads CASSRQPDNSPLHF. The CDR3 bases are TGTGCCAGCTCCCGACAGCCTGATAATTCACCCCTCCACTTT. The full variable domain, rest sourced from reference TRBV18 and TRBJ1-6, is NAGVMQNPRHLVRRRGQEARLRCSPMKGHSHVYWYRQLPEEGLKFMVYLQKENIIDESGMPKERFSAEFPKEGPSILRIQQVVRGDSAAYFCASSRQPDNSPLHFGNGTRLTVT.

The chain has TRBV11-2 and TRBJ2-2; D is unresolved. Trimming shortened V by 0 bases and J by 7 bases, and 12 bases separated the two germline ends. CDR1 and CDR2 from the germline V gene are SGHAT and FQNNGV. This CDR3 has 15 residues. The CDR3 bases are TGTGCCAGCAGCTTAGAAGGAGTTTTATTCGGGGAGCTGTTTTTT. Translation gives CASSLEGVLFGELFF.

The chain couples TRBV11-3 to TRBJ2-1; 13 bases fit TRBD2. Trimming at V came to 4 bases and at J to 10 bases, leaving 7 bases not matched to a gene. This CDR3 region has 15 residues. The germline V gene has CDR1 SGHNT and CDR2 YENEEA. CDR3 nucleotides: TGTGCCAGCAGCTCCGGACTAGCGGGAGCTCAAGAGCAGTTCTTC. Its protein product is CASSSGLAGAQEQFF.

The chain links TRBV5-4 to TRBJ2-5, with TRBD2 identical over 9 bases. Germline V gene lookup returns CDR1 SGHNT and CDR2 YYREEE (reference sequence). The length of the CDR3 is 15 residues. V shed 7 bases and J 2 bases; nucleotides not matched to a gene: 9. CDR3 loop: CASGVNAGGQETQYF. CDR3 coding DNA: TGTGCCAGCGGGGTGAACGCGGGGGGGCAAGAGACCCAGTACTTC.